Presented here are 12 T cell receptor beta chains from one specimen sequenced in a study of blood T cell repertoires in COVID-19. Produced via immunoSEQ multiplex PCR; TCRdb's table is partial and in-frame only. This sample carries about 180,000 clones, 75% to 80% of them seen once, and the ten largest clones take 26%. Sequenced sample: peripheral blood. The receptor source for this set is a woman aged 70 to 79 with acute or convalescent COVID-19.

The rearrangement links TRBV6-5 to TRBJ2-5, with TRBD1 matching over 8 bases. The CDR3 loop spans 13 amino acids. The J segment lost 4 bases and the V segment lost 7 bases, leaving 5 bases of the junction unmatched. The germline gives CDR1 MNHEY, CDR2 SVGAGI. CDR3 in amino acids: CASTSGGIETQYF. Written as DNA, the CDR3 is TGTGCCAGCACATCAGGGGGCATAGAGACCCAGTACTTC.

V is TRBV6-1 and J is TRBJ2-4, with 7 bases matching TRBD2. J gave up 7 bases and V 3 bases, and 12 bases lay outside the gene matches. CDR3 length: 16 amino acids. In germline, CDR1 is MNHNS, CDR2 SASEGT. CDR3 amino acids: CASSEDIGEGMNIQYF. In DNA, the CDR3 is TGTGCCAGCAGTGAGGATATTGGGGAGGGAATGAACATTCAGTACTTC.

The CDR3 DNA reads TGTGCCAGCAGCCGTCGGGTGACAGGGGCTTCCTACGAGCAGTACTTC. Protein product: CASSRRVTGASYEQYF. This chain uses TRBV7-2 with TRBJ2-7, with TRBD1 matching 8 bases. J gave up 1 base and V 5 bases, and 10 bases lay outside the gene matches. The germline V gene encodes CDR1 SGHTA and CDR2 FQGNSA. The CDR3 covers 16 residues.

The chain carries TRBV13 and TRBJ2-7; 13 nucleotides line up with TRBD2. This CDR3 contains 17 residues. Germline V gene data show CDR1 as PRHDT and CDR2 as FYEKMQ (reference sequence). V gave up 2 bases and J gave up 7 bases; unmatched junction bases: 11. The CDR3 spells CASSLLRGLAGEGEQYF. The CDR3 DNA sequence: TGTGCCAGCAGCTTACTCCGCGGACTAGCGGGAGAAGGTGAGCAGTACTTC.

The chain recombines TRBV2 with TRBJ1-1; D gene unclear. Germline V gene data show CDR1 as SNHLY and CDR2 as FYNNEI. There are 14 residues in the CDR3. With 1 base removed from V and 0 bases from J, the gap between germline ends came to 6 bases. CDR3 sequence reads: CASSEGSLNTEAFF. The CDR3 coding sequence is TGTGCCAGCAGTGAAGGGAGTCTGAACACTGAAGCTTTCTTT. Based on the CDR3 plus reference TRBV2 and TRBJ1-1, the full variable domain is EPEVTQTPSHQVTQMGQEVILRCVPISNHLYFYWYRQILGQKVEFLVSFYNNEISEKSEIFDDQFSVERPDGSNFTLKIRSTKLEDSAMYFCASSEGSLNTEAFFGQGTRLTVV.

CDR3: CASSLGDRGELFF. In DNA form, the CDR3 reads TGTGCCAGCAGCTTAGGTGACAGGGGGGAGCTGTTTTTT. V usage is TRBV11-2 and J usage is TRBJ2-2; weak D call: TRBD1 (6 bases). This CDR3 is 13 amino acids long. The germline CDR1 and CDR2 sequences are SGHAT and FQNNGV. V was clipped by 1 base and J by 8 bases, with 8 bases between them.

The rearrangement links TRBV3-1 (or the pseudogene TRBV3-2) to TRBJ2-1; 7 bases fit TRBD1. The CDR3 loop spans 17 amino acids. With V trimmed by 0 bases and J by 4 bases, 9 bases remained unmatched. In germline, CDR1 is LGHDT, CDR2 YNNKEL (reference sequence). CDR3 amino acids: CASSQEQGRARYNEQFF. CDR3 in DNA: TGTGCCAGCAGCCAAGAACAGGGGCGGGCTCGTTACAATGAGCAGTTCTTC.

CDR3 region: CASSLASEFTYEQYF. The CDR3 DNA reads TGTGCCAGCAGCTTAGCGTCCGAGTTTACCTACGAGCAGTACTTC. The chain uses TRBV7-2 and TRBJ2-7; D gene ambiguous. Germline V lookup: CDR1 SGHTA, CDR2 FQGNSA. V gave up 0 bases and J gave up 2 bases, with 11 bases separating them. The CDR3 runs 15 residues.

The chain is built from TRBV10-2 and TRBJ2-5; no clear D gene. CDR3 size: 12 residues. Germline V gene data show CDR1 as WSHSY and CDR2 as SAAADI. Trimming took 8 bases from V and 1 from J, leaving 8 bases between them. CDR3 sequence reads: CASGEVQETQYF. As DNA, the CDR3 is TGCGCCAGCGGCGAGGTCCAAGAGACCCAGTACTTC.

The V gene is TRBV30, the J gene TRBJ1-5; D unclear. The CDR3 spans 14 residues. The V and J ends lost 5 bases and 3 bases respectively, with 14 bases between them. Germline V gene lookup returns CDR1 GTSNPN and CDR2 SVGIG (reference sequence). This CDR3 reads CAWGATNANQPQHF. The CDR3 nucleotides are TGTGCCTGGGGTGCTACTAATGCCAATCAGCCCCAGCATTTT. Combining the CDR3 with reference TRBV30 and TRBJ1-5 gives the whole variable domain SQTIHQWPATLVQPVGSPLSLECTVEGTSNPNLYWYRQAAGRGLQLLFYSVGIGQISSEVPQNLSASRPQDRQFILSSKKLLLSDSGFYLCAWGATNANQPQHFGDGTRLSIL.

The chain has TRBV19 and TRBJ1-4, with D possibly TRBD1 on 6 matching bases. The germline gives CDR1 LNHDA, CDR2 SQIVND (reference sequence). V lost 5 bases and J 4 bases, leaving 11 bases between the germline ends. The CDR3 has 14 amino acids. The CDR3 protein is CASSVDSVNEKLFF. The CDR3 nucleotides read TGTGCCAGTAGTGTGGACAGTGTTAATGAAAAACTGTTTTTT.

The chain combines TRBV7-9 with TRBJ1-6, with a weak D call TRBD1 (5 bases). There are 14 residues in the CDR3. The V end lost 6 bases, the J end lost 7 bases, and 13 bases lay between the germline ends. Germline V gene lookup returns CDR1 SEHNR and CDR2 FQNEAQ (reference sequence). CDR3: CASRPETANSPLHF. CDR3 nucleotide sequence: TGTGCCAGCAGGCCGGAGACAGCGAATTCACCCCTCCACTTT.